A selection of T cell receptor beta chains follows, all from one sample in a study of blood T cell repertoires in COVID-19. The method was immunoSEQ multiplex PCR; TCRdb's version includes in-frame clones alone and lacks a portion of them. The sample lists roughly 150,000 clones, approximately 82% occurring once. Sequenced: peripheral blood. These receptors all come from a human donor with acute or convalescent COVID-19. The donor label of this sample is uncertain. The CDR3 runs from the conserved cysteine through the conserved F or W. D genes are given only for firm matches. Clone size is given for some rows only: seen once, a few or many times, or a class if the clone is expanded.

j_call clone_size d_call v_call cdr3_nt cdr3_aa
TRBJ1-1 once . TRBV25-1 TGTGCCAGCGGGAGAAAGGGTGCCACTGAAGCTTTCTTT CASGRKGATEAFF
TRBJ1-5 . . TRBV6-5 TGTGCCAGCAGATACAGCCGGGACAATAATCAGCCCCAGCATTTT CASRYSRDNNQPQHF
TRBJ2-1 . TRBD2 TRBV10-3 TGTGCCATTGGACTAGCGGGGGGGTTGGGTGAGCAGTTCTTC CAIGLAGGLGEQFF
TRBJ2-1 . . TRBV29-1 TGCAGCGTTAACCGGGATGCTTACAATGAGCAGTTCTTC CSVNRDAYNEQFF
TRBJ2-5 . . TRBV4-1 TGCGCCAGCAGCCAAGATCGGGCGGGGTTCCAAGAGACCCAGTACTTC CASSQDRAGFQETQYF
TRBJ2-5 once TRBD2 TRBV4-1 TGCGCCAGCAGCCAACAGTTTAGCGGGGGGGCACAAGAGACCCAGTACTTC CASSQQFSGGAQETQYF
TRBJ2-5 . . TRBV2 TGTGCCAGCAGCGCTACTAGGTACCAAGAGACCCAGTACTTC CASSATRYQETQYF
TRBJ1-5 once . TRBV2 TGTGCCAGCAGTGACTCTGGGGGCCAGCCCCAGCATTTT CASSDSGGQPQHF
TRBJ2-4 . TRBD2 TRBV5-5 TGTGCCAGCAGCGACGAACTGAGGGGAGGGATAGCCAAAAACATTCAGTACTTC CASSDELRGGIAKNIQYF
TRBJ2-7 . . TRBV7-9 TGTGCCAGCAGCTTAGTTATGGGGCCGGGCGAGCAGTACTTC CASSLVMGPGEQYF
TRBJ1-3 . . TRBV5-1 TGCGCCAGCAGCTTGGCAACCACAGGCAGCTCTGGAAACACCATATATTTT CASSLATTGSSGNTIYF
TRBJ1-2 . TRBD1 TRBV12-3/TRBV12-4 TGTGCCAGTAACAGGGGGGGCTATGGCTACACCTTC CASNRGGYGYTF
TRBJ2-5 . TRBD2 TRBV6-1 TGTGCCAGCAGTGCGTACCCCACCAGCGGGGGTTGGTATGAGACCCAGTACTTC CASSAYPTSGGWYETQYF
TRBJ2-6 . . TRBV29-1 TGCAGCGTTGGTACCACAGGGCGCGGCGTCCTGACTTTC CSVGTTGRGVLTF
TRBJ1-6 . TRBD1 TRBV10-2 TGCGCCAGCAGTGAGTGGAAATCGGCAGGGGGTAATTCACCCCTCCACTTT CASSEWKSAGGNSPLHF
TRBJ2-5 . TRBD1 TRBV5-1 TGCGCCAGCAGCCCGGACAGGGGGATTCAAGAGACCCAGTACTTC CASSPDRGIQETQYF
TRBJ1-1 . TRBD1 TRBV5-1 TGCGCCAGCAGCTTTACAGGGGGCATGAACACTGAAGCTTTCTTT CASSFTGGMNTEAFF
TRBJ2-5 . . TRBV18 TGTGCCAGCTCACCAGGGAGTCAAGAGACCCAGTACTTC CASSPGSQETQYF
TRBJ2-2 . TRBD1 TRBV5-1 TGCGCCAGCAGCCCGGTGCCCAGGGGGACCGGGGAGCTGTTTTTT CASSPVPRGTGELFF
TRBJ1-1 . . TRBV18 TGTGCCAGCTCCGGCGGGGGCCCCAGGGCCGCTGAAGCTTTCTTT CASSGGGPRAAEAFF
TRBJ2-2 once TRBD1 TRBV4-2 TGTGCCAGCAGCCAAGGCGGACAGGGGGCCGGGGAGCTGTTTTTT CASSQGGQGAGELFF
TRBJ1-2 . . TRBV7-9 TGTGCCAGCACCTCCGGGACATACGGCTACACCTTC CASTSGTYGYTF
TRBJ2-1 . . TRBV11-3 TGTGCCAGCAGCTTGGGTTTAGGCTGGAGCTCCTACAATGAGCAGTTCTTC CASSLGLGWSSYNEQFF
TRBJ1-1 . . TRBV6-1 TGTGCCAGCAGTGATCCCCCCTCGAGGGCAGTGACTGAAGCTTTCTTT CASSDPPSRAVTEAFF
TRBJ2-3 . . TRBV7-6 TGTGCCAGCAGCTTAATAGGGGCATTCCAGGGGGGAACGCAGTATTTT CASSLIGAFQGGTQYF
TRBJ1-5 once TRBD1 TRBV19 TGTGCCAGTAGACCTCAGGGGGCGAGGGGCAATCAGCCCCAGCATTTT CASRPQGARGNQPQHF
TRBJ1-2 . TRBD1 TRBV19 TGTGCCAGTAGTATCCAGGGGGCGAGGAACTATGGCTACACCTTC CASSIQGARNYGYTF
TRBJ1-3 . . TRBV30 TGTGCCTGGAGTGTACGAGGTTCTTCGGTGTATTTT CAWSVRGSSVYF
TRBJ1-2 . . TRBV4-2 TGTGCCAGCAGCCAAGATGTAGGCAGGGGCAATTATGGCTACACCTTC CASSQDVGRGNYGYTF
TRBJ1-2 . . TRBV5-6 TGTGCCAGCAGCCCAGACACCTTAGCTAACTATGGCTACACCTTC CASSPDTLANYGYTF
TRBJ1-2 . . TRBV6-5 TGTGCCAGCATTCCCCGAGGGAACTATGGCTACACCTTC CASIPRGNYGYTF
TRBJ1-3 . . TRBV2 TGTGCCAGCAGTGAGTTTTCAGGAAACACCATATATTTT CASSEFSGNTIYF
TRBJ1-5 . . TRBV6-5 TGTGCCAGCAGTTATGGGAGGGACACTCAGCCCCAGCATTTT CASSYGRDTQPQHF
TRBJ1-2 . . TRBV27 TGTGCCAGCAGTGAGGGGGTTAGCTATGGCTACACCTTC CASSEGVSYGYTF
TRBJ2-1 . . TRBV6-5 TGTGCCACGCGAGAATCGGGACTCTCCTACAATGAGCAGTTCTTC CATRESGLSYNEQFF
TRBJ1-2 . TRBD1 TRBV10-3 TGTGCCATCAGTTTTTCGGACAGGGGGCATGGCTACACCTTC CAISFSDRGHGYTF
TRBJ1-1 . . TRBV11-2 TGTGCCAGCAGCGCTACGCTCCGCGGGGGAGGGACTGAAGCTTTCTTT CASSATLRGGGTEAFF
TRBJ2-7 . TRBD1 TRBV18 TGTGCCAGCTCACCTACCGGGACAGGGGGTACCTACGAGCAGTACTTC CASSPTGTGGTYEQYF